A single sample gave rise to the 17 T cell receptor beta chains below, sequenced in a study of identical twins. TCRdb re-called the 5' RACE reads with MiXCR, one entry per CDR3 protein. The sample holds 300,000 to 400,000 distinct CDR3 sequences, around 9% seen once. Sequencing was carried out using naive T cells sorted from blood. Every receptor here comes from a woman aged 45-59 years in good health.

At least ten counts were recorded for this clonotype. The chain employs TRBV12-3 or TRBV12-4 and TRBJ2-3; D not certain. The CDR3 runs 13 residues. Trimming shortened V by 4 bases and J by 1 base, and 6 bases separated the two germline ends. CDR3 nucleotide sequence: TGTGCCAGCAGTTACGACGGCACAGATACGCAGTATTTT. Translating gives CASSYDGTDTQYF.

This clonotype was seen a handful of times. The J gene is TRBJ2-1, the V gene TRBV5-1; no clear D. V shed 4 bases and J shed 5 bases, with 13 bases lying between them. This CDR3 spans 14 amino acids. The germline V gene has CDR1 SGHRS and CDR2 YFSETQ. DNA for the CDR3: TGCGCCAGCAGCCCCCGTTTATGGGACAATGAGCAGTTCTTC. The encoded protein is CASSPRLWDNEQFF.

The chain is built from TRBV2 and TRBJ2-7; 10 bases map to TRBD1. Germline CDR1 is SNHLY and CDR2 is FYNNEI. Trimming removed 8 bases from V and 2 bases from J; junction bases left unmatched: 3. This CDR3 has 13 amino acids. The CDR3 is CASGTGDPYEQYF. DNA of the CDR3: TGTGCCAGCGGGACAGGGGATCCCTACGAGCAGTACTTC.

This clonotype was picked up a small number of times. The chain combines TRBV24-1 with TRBJ1-5; TRBD1 might be the D (6 bases). The CDR3 is made up of 15 amino acids. With 4 bases removed from V and 7 bases from J, the gap between germline ends came to 16 bases. Germline assignment: CDR1 KGHDR and CDR2 SFDVKD. The CDR3: CATSEADRPGQPQHF. The DNA for the CDR3 is TGTGCCACCAGTGAGGCCGACAGGCCAGGCCAGCCCCAGCATTTT.

This clonotype was counted at least ten times. The chain carries TRBV20-1 and TRBJ1-2; possible D gene TRBD1, 5 bases. Germline assignment: CDR1 DFQATT and CDR2 SNEGSKA (reference sequence). The CDR3 is 12 amino acids. V lost 5 bases and J lost 3, with 10 bases in between. The DNA of the CDR3 is TGCAGTGCTCCAGACAGTTACTATGGCTACACCTTC. Amino acids: CSAPDSYYGYTF.

The CDR3 nucleotides are TGCAGTGCTCTCCGAGAAGGACTCCTGACCCAGTACTTC. Protein: CSALREGLLTQYF. This chain joins TRBV20-1 and TRBJ2-5; D perhaps matches TRBD2 (5 bases). The length of the CDR3 is 13 residues. Germline lookup yields CDR1 DFQATT and CDR2 SNEGSKA (reference sequence). V gave up 5 bases and J gave up 7 bases, with 17 bases separating them.

This clonotype was seen many times. V gene TRBV7-8 combines with J gene TRBJ2-5; D is undetermined. Germline V gene sequence: CDR1 SGHVS, CDR2 FQNEAQ. V was cut by 1 base and J by 1 base, with 7 bases left in between. The CDR3 is made up of 14 amino acids. The CDR3 DNA reads TGTGCCAGCAGCTTAGGAGTCATCCAAGAGACCCAGTACTTC. Translated: CASSLGVIQETQYF.

In its sample, this clonotype was seen many times. This chain joins TRBV29-1 and TRBJ2-1; tentative D call: TRBD2 (6 bases). The germline gives CDR1 SQVTM, CDR2 ANQGSEA. This CDR3 is built from 13 residues. Trimming cost V 6 bases and J 7 bases, with 16 bases left between them. The CDR3 region has the DNA TGCAGCGTCCCGCGGGAATTTACGAATGAGCAGTTCTTC. Translating it yields CSVPREFTNEQFF.

Many counts were recorded for this clonotype. V gene TRBV5-1 combines with J gene TRBJ1-1; possible D gene TRBD1, 5 bases. V was trimmed by 4 bases and J by 3 bases, leaving 13 bases between them. Germline CDR1 reads SGHRS; CDR2 reads YFSETQ. The CDR3 loop spans 14 amino acids. In nucleotides, the CDR3 is TGCGCCAGCAGCGATACCGGGGGATACACTGAAGCTTTCTTT. It codes for CASSDTGGYTEAFF.

The V gene is TRBV12-3 or TRBV12-4, the J gene TRBJ2-3, with D possibly TRBD2 on 6 matching bases. The CDR3 is 16 residues long. Trimming took off 3 bases at V and 7 bases at J, with 20 bases between the two ends. CDR3 in amino acids: CASSFSWSRDGYTQYF. The CDR3 DNA follows: TGTGCCAGCAGTTTTAGTTGGTCGCGGGACGGGTATACGCAGTATTTT.

This clonotype was seen a handful of times. J is TRBJ2-3 and V is TRBV4-1; D gene unclear. The CDR3 has 15 amino acids. Germline V gene sequence: CDR1 MGHRA, CDR2 YSYEKL. Trimming removed 5 bases from V and 4 bases from J, with 16 bases in between. The CDR3 spells CASSVLSLDADTQYF. As DNA, the CDR3 is TGCGCCAGCAGCGTCCTGTCCCTCGACGCAGATACGCAGTATTTT.

This clonotype was observed a handful of times. The gene calls are TRBV11-3 and TRBJ1-2; 8 nucleotides match TRBD1. CDR1 is SGHNT and CDR2 is YENEEA in the germline V gene. V was pared by 5 bases and J by 5 bases, with 10 bases of the junction left unmatched. The CDR3 length is 15 residues. This CDR3 reads CASSPMTGDQYGYTF. Written as DNA, the CDR3 is TGTGCCAGCAGCCCGATGACAGGGGATCAATATGGCTACACCTTC.

This clonotype was seen repeatedly, ten times or more. The chain uses TRBV3-1 and TRBJ1-5; 9 bases are shared with TRBD1. Per the germline V gene, CDR1 is LGHDT and CDR2 is YNNKEL (reference sequence). With V trimmed by 0 bases and J by 8 bases, 5 bases remained unmatched. CDR3 size: 15 residues. Here the CDR3 reads CASSQEGTGREPQHF. The CDR3 region has the DNA TGTGCCAGCAGCCAAGAGGGGACAGGGAGGGAGCCCCAGCATTTT.

This CDR3 is CASSPKGQEVRGYTF. CDR3 sequence (DNA): TGTGCCAGCAGCCCAAAAGGACAGGAGGTCCGGGGCTACACCTTC. V is TRBV3-1 and J is TRBJ1-2; 7 bases are shared with TRBD1. V lost 4 bases and J lost 8; bases outside the gene matches: 13. The germline CDR1 and CDR2 sequences are LGHDT and YNNKEL (reference sequence). This CDR3 has 15 residues.

The sample holds a few counts of this clonotype. The V and J genes are TRBV5-6 and TRBJ2-1; no clear D gene. The V end was cut by 4 bases, the J end by 8 bases, with 13 bases between. CDR1 is SGHDT, CDR2 YYEEEE, per germline. This CDR3 contains 13 residues. The CDR3 reads CASSPLTWDEQFF. The CDR3 coding sequence is TGTGCCAGCAGCCCCCTTACGTGGGATGAGCAGTTCTTC.

This clonotype was recorded a few times. V gene TRBV2 combines with J gene TRBJ2-5; 11 bases line up with TRBD2. Trimming took 6 bases from V and 5 from J; bases not matched to a gene: 11. Per the germline V gene, CDR1 is SNHLY and CDR2 is FYNNEI. The CDR3 contains 16 residues. The CDR3 coding sequence is TGTGCCAGCAGGTCGGGTACTAGCGGGAGCCGGGAGACCCAGTACTTC. This codes for CASRSGTSGSRETQYF.

The chain combines TRBV12-3 or TRBV12-4 with TRBJ1-2; D is uncertain. The CDR3 sequence is 15 residues long. Trimming removed 2 bases at V and 7 bases at J, with 17 bases between. The DNA of the CDR3 is TGTGCCAGCAGTTTACGGCTTCGGCTATTGGCTGGCTACACCTTC. It translates to CASSLRLRLLAGYTF.